The TCR beta chain described here comes from a study of T cell responses to AZD1222 COVID-19 vaccine. CDR3 length equals 12 residues. Germline loops: CDR1 LGHNA, CDR2 YNFKEQ. The V end was cut by 1 base, the J end by 9 bases, with 4 bases between. Regarding this clone: The antigen remains undetermined.

Repertoires were generated with immunoSEQ multiplex PCR, while TCRdb's copy carries only in-frame clones and drops some. The sample has around 150,000 clones. Points from the study as a whole: At baseline, seropositivity was found in only a handful of AZD1222 recipients. CD4 TCRs linked to vaccination spanned spike, dominating at 160-218 and 743-854. In the spike-specific TCR repertoire, nearly half reportedly target unmutated variant regions. Spike-specific TCR breadth and depth were elevated following two AZD1222 doses.

The TCR sequence derives from an adult in good health. Input material: peripheral blood. The chain has TRBV4-2 and TRBJ1-6; D remains unclear. Here the CDR3 reads CASSQGSSPLHF. As DNA, the CDR3 is TGTGCCAGCAGCCAAGGGAGTTCACCCCTCCACTTT.